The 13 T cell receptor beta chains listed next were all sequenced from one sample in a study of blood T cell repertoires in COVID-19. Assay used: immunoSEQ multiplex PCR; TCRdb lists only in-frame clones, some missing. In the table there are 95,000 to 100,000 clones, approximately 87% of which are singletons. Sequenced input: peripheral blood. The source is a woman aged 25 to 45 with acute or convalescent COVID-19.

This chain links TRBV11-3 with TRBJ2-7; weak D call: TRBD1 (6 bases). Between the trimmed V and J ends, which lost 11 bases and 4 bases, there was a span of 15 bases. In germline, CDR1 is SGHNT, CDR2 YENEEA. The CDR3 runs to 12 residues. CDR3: CASRAQGYEQYF. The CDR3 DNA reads TGTGCCTCCCGGGCTCAGGGGTACGAGCAGTACTTC.

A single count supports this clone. CDR3 amino acids: CASTIRQANTEAFF. The CDR3, as DNA: TGTGCCAGCACCATTCGACAGGCGAACACTGAAGCTTTCTTT. The rearrangement links TRBV28 to TRBJ1-1, with D possibly TRBD1 on 6 matching bases. Germline V gene lookup returns CDR1 MDHEN and CDR2 SYDVKM. Trimming left V 7 bases short and J 1 base short, with 13 bases between. The CDR3 covers 14 residues.

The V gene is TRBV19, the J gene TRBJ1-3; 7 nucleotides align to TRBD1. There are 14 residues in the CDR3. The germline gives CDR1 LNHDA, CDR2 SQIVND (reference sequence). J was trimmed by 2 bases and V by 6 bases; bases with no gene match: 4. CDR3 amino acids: CASRMTGTGNTIYF. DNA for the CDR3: TGTGCCAGTAGGATGACAGGGACTGGAAACACCATATATTTT.

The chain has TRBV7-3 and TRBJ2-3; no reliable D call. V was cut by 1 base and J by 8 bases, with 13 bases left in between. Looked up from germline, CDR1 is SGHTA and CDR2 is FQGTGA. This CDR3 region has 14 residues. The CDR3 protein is CASSLSGLLGTQYF. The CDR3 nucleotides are TGTGCCAGCAGCTTAAGTGGCCTCCTTGGTACGCAGTATTTT.

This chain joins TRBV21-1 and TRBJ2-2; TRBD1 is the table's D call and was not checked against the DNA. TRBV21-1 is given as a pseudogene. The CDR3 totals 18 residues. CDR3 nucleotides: TGTGCCAGCAGCCAAACGTGCGCAGGCCGACAGAACACCGGGGAGCTGTTTTTT. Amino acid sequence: CASSQTCAGRQNTGELFF.

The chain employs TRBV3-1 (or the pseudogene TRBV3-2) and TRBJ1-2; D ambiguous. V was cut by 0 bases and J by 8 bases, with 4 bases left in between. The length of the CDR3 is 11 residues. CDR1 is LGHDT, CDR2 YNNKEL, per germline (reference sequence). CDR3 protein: CASSQEGGYTF. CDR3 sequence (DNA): TGTGCCAGCAGCCAAGAGGGCGGCTACACCTTC.

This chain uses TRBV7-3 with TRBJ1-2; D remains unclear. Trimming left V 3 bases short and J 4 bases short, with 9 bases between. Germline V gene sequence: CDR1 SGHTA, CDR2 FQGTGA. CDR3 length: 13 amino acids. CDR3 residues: CASSFEGGYGYTF. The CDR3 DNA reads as TGTGCCAGCAGCTTTGAGGGTGGCTATGGCTACACCTTC.

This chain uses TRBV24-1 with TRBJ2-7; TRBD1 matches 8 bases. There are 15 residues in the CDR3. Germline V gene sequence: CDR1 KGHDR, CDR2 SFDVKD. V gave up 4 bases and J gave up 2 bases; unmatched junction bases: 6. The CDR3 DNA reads TGTGCCACCAGTGACCCTGGGACAGGCGCCTACGAGCAGTACTTC. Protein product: CATSDPGTGAYEQYF.

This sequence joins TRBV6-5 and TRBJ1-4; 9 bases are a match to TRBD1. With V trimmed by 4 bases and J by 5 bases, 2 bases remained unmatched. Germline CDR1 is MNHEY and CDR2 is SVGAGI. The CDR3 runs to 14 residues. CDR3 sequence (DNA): TGTGCCAGCAGTTTGGGACAGGGAAATGAAAAACTGTTTTTT. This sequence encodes CASSLGQGNEKLFF.

For the CDR3, the DNA is TGTGCCAGCAGCTTAGAAGACAGGGTGGCCTACAATGAGCAGTTCTTC. As protein: CASSLEDRVAYNEQFF. The chain has TRBV11-3 and TRBJ2-1, with 7 bases identical to TRBD1. V shed 0 bases and J 2 bases; nucleotides not matched to a gene: 4. Germline assignment: CDR1 SGHNT and CDR2 YENEEA. CDR3 length: 16 residues.

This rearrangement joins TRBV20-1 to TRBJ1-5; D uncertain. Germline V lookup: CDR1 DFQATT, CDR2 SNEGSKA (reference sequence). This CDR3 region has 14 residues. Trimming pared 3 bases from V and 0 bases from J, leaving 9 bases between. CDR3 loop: CSASGVASNQPQHF. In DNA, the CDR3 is TGCAGTGCTAGTGGCGTAGCTAGCAATCAGCCCCAGCATTTT.

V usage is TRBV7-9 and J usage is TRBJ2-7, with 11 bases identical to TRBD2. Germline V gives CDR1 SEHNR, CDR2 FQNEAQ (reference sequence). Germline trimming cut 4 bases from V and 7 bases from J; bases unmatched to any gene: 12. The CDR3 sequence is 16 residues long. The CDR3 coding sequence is TGTGCCAGCAGCTCATTCGGACTAGCGGGTCCTTGGGAGCAGTACTTC. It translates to CASSSFGLAGPWEQYF.

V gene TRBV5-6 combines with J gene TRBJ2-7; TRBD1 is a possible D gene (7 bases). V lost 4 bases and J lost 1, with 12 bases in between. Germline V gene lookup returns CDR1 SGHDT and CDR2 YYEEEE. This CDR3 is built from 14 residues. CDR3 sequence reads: CASSISGGSYEQYF. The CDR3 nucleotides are TGTGCCAGCAGCATTTCAGGGGGGTCCTACGAGCAGTACTTC. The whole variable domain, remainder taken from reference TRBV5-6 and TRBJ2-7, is DAGVTQSPTHLIKTRGQQVTLRCSPKSGHDTVSWYQQALGQGPQFIFQYYEEEERQRGNFPDRFSGHQFPNYSSELNVNALLLGDSALYLCASSISGGSYEQYFGPGTRLTVT.